This TCR beta chain was captured in a study of post-analysis software for immune sequencing data (dated by TCRdb to between 2014 and 2016). Broadly, across the study: Recorded disease courses included relapsing-remitting, secondary progressive and progressive-relapsing multiple sclerosis, with some patients lacking subtype annotation. The multiple sclerosis patient repertoires were compared with around ten previously published healthy control repertoires from donors aged roughly 6 to 27 years. A subset of samples was prepared in parallel using single-end sample barcoding, then pooled and co-amplified after Illumina adapter ligation.

The CDR3, from cysteine to phenylalanine, totals 16 residues. The CDR3 DNA has 48 bases and is translated from base 1. Trimming removed 3 bases from V and 2 bases from J, leaving 15 bases between the germline ends. CDR1 SGHRS and CDR2 YFSETQ are derived from the germline V gene. In regard to this clonotype: The clone's antigen remains unknown. Qualities for individual bases were not recorded, and no much larger clone is one base off.

TCR beta repertoires were profiled from peripheral blood of approximately 13 young patients with multiple sclerosis to demonstrate the VDJtools post-analysis software. The multiple sclerosis patients were children and adolescents between roughly 6 and 16 years of age. The study at large found these results: Significantly higher frequencies in patients than in controls were found for a few TRBV segments, including TRBV5-6, TRBV5-1 and TRBV20-1. The multiple sclerosis patient group was slightly younger than the control group. When samples were clustered directly using the F measure, samples prepared in the same batch co-clustered strongly, which prompted a batch-effect correction. Significantly lower normalized Chao1 diversity was found in multiple sclerosis patients than in controls, suggesting substantial peripheral T-cell clonal expansion.

The library came from PCR. The listed sequencing device is Illumina HiSeq 2500. To reduce PCR and sequencing biases, unique molecular identifiers were incorporated into the TCR beta cDNA libraries. Every 1 to 10 million input T cells yielded about 500,000 cDNA molecules, meaning each molecule approximated one T cell. The same protocol used for the earlier healthy control dataset was applied to prepare and sequence the patient libraries. Samples belonging to the same batch were prepared together, multiplexed and sequenced on a shared HiSeq lane. The authors' pipeline ran thus. MIGEC was used to process the raw barcoded reads, and molecular identifier groups with only a single read were discarded before consensus assembly and CDR3 extraction. VDJtools was used for post-analysis of the clonotype tables, and diversity was normalized by down-sampling every dataset to the size of the smallest sample. To correct batch-related cross-sample contamination, repertoire overlap clustering matched CDR3 amino acid sequences but not nucleotide sequences. The public reads were quality trimmed at Q25 with fastp and then assembled into clones with MiXCR by TCRdb, keeping productive beta chains. Under each unique CDR3 protein, matching rows form one entry showing the most common genes and DNA. The V and J calls and clone size come from TCRdb's table, not from the authors' own analysis. The sample table contains around 400,000 distinct CDR3 sequences; only one count was recorded for about 39% of them. About 8% of the sample belongs to the ten largest clones.

Sequenced: blood. Recombination connected TRBV5-1 to TRBJ2-1, with the D gene uncertain. The clonotype originates from a girl aged 2-10 years with multiple sclerosis. The CDR3 protein is CASSSLVRAPYNEQFF. The DNA reads TGCGCCAGCAGCTCGTTGGTTCGGGCGCCCTACAATGAGCAGTTCTTC.